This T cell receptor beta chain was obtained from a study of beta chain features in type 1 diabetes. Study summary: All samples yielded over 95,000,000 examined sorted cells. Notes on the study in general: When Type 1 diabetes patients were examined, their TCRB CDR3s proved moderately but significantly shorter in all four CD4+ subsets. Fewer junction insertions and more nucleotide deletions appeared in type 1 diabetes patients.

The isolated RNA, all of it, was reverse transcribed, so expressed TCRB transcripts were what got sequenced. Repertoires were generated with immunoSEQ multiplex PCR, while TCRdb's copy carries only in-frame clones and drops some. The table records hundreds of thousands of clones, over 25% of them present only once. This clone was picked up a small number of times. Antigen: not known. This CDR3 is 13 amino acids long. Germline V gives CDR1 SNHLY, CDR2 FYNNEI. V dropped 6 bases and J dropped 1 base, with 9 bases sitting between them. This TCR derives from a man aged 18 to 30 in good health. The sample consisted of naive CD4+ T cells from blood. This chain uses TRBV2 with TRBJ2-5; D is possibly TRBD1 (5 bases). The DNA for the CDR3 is TGTGCCAGCAGCAGGGAATTCCAAGAGACCCAGTACTTC. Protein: CASSREFQETQYF.